This T cell receptor (beta chain) came from a study of preoperative IRX-2 immunotherapy in early breast cancer. As for treatment: preoperative locoregional IRX-2 cytokine immunotherapy. Samples came from a phase Ib trial of preoperative locoregional IRX-2 cytokine immunotherapy. This table comes from immunoSEQ multiplex PCR, and its TCRdb copy is limited to in-frame clones, with some not included. The sample has 75,000 to 100,000 clones, 70% to 90% seen once. The CDR3 is made up of 15 amino acids. Germline CDR1 SGHRS, CDR2 YFSETQ. V was cut by 3 bases and J by 1 base, with 11 bases left in between. The material was tumor tissue, obtained after IRX-2 immunotherapy. This TCR was sampled from a human donor with breast cancer. The chain links TRBV5-1 to TRBJ1-3; D is undetermined. As DNA, the CDR3 is TGCGCCAGCAGCTCGGCGTCCCGTTCTGGAAACACCATATATTTT. Translation gives CASSSASRSGNTIYF.